Reported below is one TCR beta chain. Sequencing used immunoSEQ multiplex PCR; TCRdb keeps in-frame clones, though not all of them. The sample lists 300,000 to 500,000 clones, around 90% seen once, with approximately 2% in the top ten. The CDR3 runs to 13 residues. Germline CDR1 is SGHAT and CDR2 is FQNNGV. V lost 3 bases to trimming and J lost 4 bases, with 10 bases between them. This sample is drawn from a study of blood T cell repertoires in COVID-19. Overall study context: The United States, Italy and Spain provided the acute and convalescent COVID-19 samples. Sources were T cells, B-cell-depleted T cells, or PBMCs; the material itself was cDNA or gDNA.

The sequence derives from a woman in her thirties or forties with acute COVID-19. The sequencing input was PBMCs or T cells enriched from blood (not recorded which). The V call is TRBV11-2, the J call TRBJ2-7, with D perhaps matching TRBD1 (6 bases). This CDR3 reads CASSFAGVYEQYF. The CDR3 DNA sequence: TGTGCCAGCAGCTTCGCAGGGGTTTACGAGCAGTACTTC.